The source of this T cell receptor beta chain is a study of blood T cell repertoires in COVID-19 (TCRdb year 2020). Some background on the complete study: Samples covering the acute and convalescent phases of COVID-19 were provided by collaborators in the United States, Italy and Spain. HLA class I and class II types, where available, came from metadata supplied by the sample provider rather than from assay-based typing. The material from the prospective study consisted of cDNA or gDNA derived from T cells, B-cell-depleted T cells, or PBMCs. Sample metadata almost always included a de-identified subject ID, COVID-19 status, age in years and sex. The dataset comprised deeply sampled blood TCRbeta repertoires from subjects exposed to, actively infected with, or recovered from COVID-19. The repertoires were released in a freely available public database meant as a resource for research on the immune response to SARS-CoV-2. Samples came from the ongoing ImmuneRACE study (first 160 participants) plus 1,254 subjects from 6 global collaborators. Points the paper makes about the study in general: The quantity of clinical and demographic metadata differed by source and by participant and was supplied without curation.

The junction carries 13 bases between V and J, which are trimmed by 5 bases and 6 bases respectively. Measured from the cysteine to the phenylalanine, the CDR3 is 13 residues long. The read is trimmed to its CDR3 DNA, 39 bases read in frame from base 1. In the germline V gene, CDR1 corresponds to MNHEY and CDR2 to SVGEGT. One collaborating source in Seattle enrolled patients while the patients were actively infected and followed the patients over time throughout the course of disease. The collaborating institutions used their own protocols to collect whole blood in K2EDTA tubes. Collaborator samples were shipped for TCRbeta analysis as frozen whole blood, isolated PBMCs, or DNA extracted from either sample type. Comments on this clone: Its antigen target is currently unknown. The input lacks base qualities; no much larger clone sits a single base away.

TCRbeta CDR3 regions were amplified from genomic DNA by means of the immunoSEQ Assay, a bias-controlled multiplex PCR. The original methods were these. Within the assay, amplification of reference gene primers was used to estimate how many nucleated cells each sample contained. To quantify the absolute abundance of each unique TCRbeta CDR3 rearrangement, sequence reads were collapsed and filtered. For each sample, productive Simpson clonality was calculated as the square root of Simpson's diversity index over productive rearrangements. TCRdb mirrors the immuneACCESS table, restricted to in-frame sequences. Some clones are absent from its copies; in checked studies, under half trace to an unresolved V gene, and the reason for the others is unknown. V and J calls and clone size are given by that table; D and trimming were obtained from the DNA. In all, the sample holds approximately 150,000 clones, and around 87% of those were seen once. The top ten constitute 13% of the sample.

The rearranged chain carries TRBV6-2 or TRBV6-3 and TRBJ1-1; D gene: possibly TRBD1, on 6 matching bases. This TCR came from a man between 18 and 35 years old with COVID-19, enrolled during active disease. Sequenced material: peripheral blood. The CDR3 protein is CASSPGTIPEAFF. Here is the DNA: TGTGCCAGCAGTCCCGGGACAATTCCTGAAGCTTTCTTT.